This T cell receptor (beta chain) was sequenced during a study of vaccination effects on CD4 cells after COVID-19. Study at large: The cohort was immunized with two doses of either the BNT162b2 or mRNA-1273 vaccine. Regarding the study as a whole: Marked clonal contraction was seen late after vaccination (in both infection- and vaccine-induced clones). Spike-reactive clones detected post-vaccine in convalescents consisted mainly of new vaccine-induced clones.

TCRdb's table, derived via immunoSEQ multiplex PCR, lists solely in-frame clones and lacks some. The sample lists fewer than 60,000 clones; approximately 73% were seen once. The table lists this clone with a few counts. Its specificity is not known. After expansion with viral peptide pools in the ViraFEST assay, antigen-specific CD4+ T cells were sequenced. Cultured cells yielded isolated CD4+ T cells after approximately nine days. The person had PCR-confirmed SARS-CoV-2 infection between March and December 2020. As the negative control culture, an HIV-1 Nef peptide pool was included. The CDR3 sequence is 15 residues long. The V and J ends lost 0 bases and 3 bases respectively, with 12 bases between them. Germline V gives CDR1 SGHNT, CDR2 YENEEA.

This receptor was identified in a human donor who had a prior SARS-CoV-2 infection. The specimen was CD4+ T cells from PBMCs cultured with HIV peptides, collected before COVID-19 vaccination. The subset was: HIV-1 Nef peptide pool negative control/reference culture. The chain recombines TRBV11-3 with TRBJ2-7; D remains ambiguous. DNA for the CDR3: TGTGCCAGCAGCTTAGATATGGGTGGGGACTACGAGCAGTACTTC. This gives the protein CASSLDMGGDYEQYF.